Below are 29 T cell receptor beta chains sequenced from a single sample in a study of regulatory T cells in long-lasting Graves disease. Combining iRepertoire HTBI primers with Arm-PCR of CDR3 regions, the authors built TCR beta libraries. One entry per CDR3 protein results from TCRdb running MiXCR on the multiplex PCR reads. The profile covers 420,000 or so distinct CDR3 sequences, with around 22% appearing a single time and roughly 26% taken by the ten largest. Time point denoted: persistent/refractory GD, antithyroid drugs over 5 years with positive TRAb. The authors made the TCR library using RNA they extracted from PBMCs. The material was peripheral blood mononuclear cells (PBMCs), obtained when the disease was refractory, from a patient treated with antithyroid drugs. Every receptor here comes from a female donor with Graves disease.

V and J are TRBV27 and TRBJ1-2, with a weak D call TRBD1 (6 bases). The V gene's germline CDR1 is MNHEY and CDR2 SMNVEV (reference sequence). This CDR3 has 14 residues. Trimming pared 2 bases from V and 6 bases from J, leaving 13 bases between. The CDR3 nucleotides are TGTGCCAGCAGTTTAAGAGGGGGGGCGGATGGCTACACCTTC. Its translation: CASSLRGGADGYTF.

This clonotype has a count of ten or more. Written as DNA, the CDR3 is TGTGCCAGCAGCCAGGACGGTGAAGCTTTCTTT. Encoded protein: CASSQDGEAFF. V is TRBV11-3 and J is TRBJ1-1; no definite D call. The CDR3 length is 11 residues. V was pared by 5 bases and J by 7 bases, with 8 bases between. Germline-derived CDR1 and CDR2 are SGHNT and YENEEA.

The J gene is TRBJ1-1, the V gene TRBV14, with 7 bases matching TRBD1. CDR1 SGHDN and CDR2 FVKESK come from the germline V gene. The length of the CDR3 is 15 residues. V was pared by 5 bases and J by 1 base, with 7 bases of the junction left unmatched. The CDR3 DNA reads TGTGCCAGCAGCAGGAGGGACAGTTGGAACACTGAAGCTTTCTTT. As protein: CASSRRDSWNTEAFF.

This chain connects TRBV28 to TRBJ1-5; D unclear. The germline CDR1 and CDR2 sequences are MDHEN and SYDVKM. CDR3 length: 14 residues. V was cut by 5 bases and J by 6 bases, with 14 bases left in between. CDR3: CASSLGERSQPQHF. The CDR3, as DNA: TGTGCCAGCAGTCTGGGAGAAAGGTCTCAGCCCCAGCATTTT.

This clonotype came up many times. The chain recombines TRBV6-5 with TRBJ1-2; weak D call: TRBD1 (6 bases). The germline V and J ends were trimmed by 3 bases and 0 bases, with 14 bases remaining between them. CDR1 and CDR2 from the germline V gene are MNHEY and SVGAGI. This CDR3 has 16 residues. This chain's CDR3 is CASSYEADSANYGYTF. The DNA of the CDR3 is TGTGCCAGCAGTTATGAGGCGGACAGCGCTAACTATGGCTACACCTTC.

This clonotype was seen a handful of times. This rearrangement joins TRBV7-9 to TRBJ2-3, with a possible D match to TRBD2 (6 bases). Trimming shortened V by 2 bases and J by 2 bases, and 11 bases separated the two germline ends. Germline-derived CDR1 and CDR2 are SEHNR and FQNEAQ (reference sequence). The CDR3 loop spans 15 amino acids. CDR3 coding DNA: TGTGCCAGCAGCTTACGGGGAGGTGACACAGATACGCAGTATTTT. This gives the protein CASSLRGGDTDTQYF. Full variable domain (rest looked up from reference TRBV7-9 and TRBJ2-3): DTGVSQNPRHKITKRGQNVTFRCDPISEHNRLYWYRQTLGQGPEFLTYFQNEAQLEKSRLLSDRFSAERPKGSFSTLEIQRTEQGDSAMYLCASSLRGGDTDTQYFGPGTRLTVL.

In this sample, this clonotype turned up a few times. The chain joins TRBV9 to TRBJ2-5; 7 bases match TRBD2. Trimming cost V 0 bases and J 7 bases; bases outside gene matches: 6. The CDR3 sequence is 14 residues long. The V gene's germline CDR1 is SGDLS and CDR2 YYNGEE. CDR3: CASSVGIAGGTQYF. CDR3 in DNA: TGTGCCAGCAGCGTAGGGATAGCGGGTGGGACCCAGTACTTC. Full variable domain (missing parts from reference TRBV9 and TRBJ2-5): DSGVTQTPKHLITATGQRVTLRCSPRSGDLSVYWYQQSLDQGLQFLIQYYNGEERAKGNILERFSAQQFPDLHSELNLSSLELGDSALYFCASSVGIAGGTQYFGPGTRLLVL.

This clonotype has only a few counts. The gene calls are TRBV2 and TRBJ1-5; D unresolved. This CDR3 is 14 amino acids long. The V end was cut by 4 bases, the J end by 1 base, with 8 bases between. Germline-derived CDR1 and CDR2 are SNHLY and FYNNEI. The CDR3 spells CASSVQASNQPQHF. The CDR3 nucleotides read TGTGCCAGCAGTGTCCAAGCGAGCAATCAGCCCCAGCATTTT.

This clonotype occurred many times. The gene calls are TRBV2 and TRBJ1-1; 9 bases agree with TRBD1. With V trimmed by 3 bases and J by 10 bases, 6 bases remained unmatched. Germline values: CDR1 SNHLY, CDR2 FYNNEI. The CDR3 sequence is 13 residues long. The CDR3 nucleotides read TGTGCCAGCAGTGACAGACAGGGGGGGAGAGCTTTCTTT. Amino acids: CASSDRQGGRAFF. Looking up the rest from reference TRBV2 and TRBJ1-1 gives the full variable domain: EPEVTQTPSHQVTQMGQEVILRCVPISNHLYFYWYRQILGQKVEFLVSFYNNEISEKSEIFDDQFSVERPDGSNFTLKIRSTKLEDSAMYFCASSDRQGGRAFFGQGTRLTVV.

This clonotype was observed a handful of times. Germline and junction disagree at one end, which may indicate a read error. The V and J genes are TRBV28 and TRBJ2-3; 14 bases line up with TRBD2. CDR1 MDHEN and CDR2 SYDVKM come from the germline V gene. The CDR3 spans 14 residues. The CDR3 protein is CASGIHGLAGGSDF. As DNA, the CDR3 is TGTGCCAGCGGTATTCATGGACTAGCGGGAGGTTCGGATTTT.

There are many counts of this clonotype. The J gene is TRBJ2-2, the V gene TRBV2; D may match TRBD1 or TRBD2 (5 bases each). This CDR3 region has 14 residues. Germline assignment: CDR1 SNHLY and CDR2 FYNNEI. The ends were cut back, 7 bases at V and 4 bases at J, with 13 bases in the middle. The CDR3 DNA is TGTGCCAGCACACGAGAGGGGAGCACCGGGGAGCTGTTTTTT. Its translation: CASTREGSTGELFF.

This chain connects TRBV10-3 to TRBJ2-7; 8 bases line up with TRBD2. V was pared by 3 bases and J by 3 bases, with 7 bases of the junction left unmatched. Germline CDR1 is ENHRY and CDR2 is SYGVKD. The CDR3 consists of 15 residues. The CDR3 coding sequence is TGTGCCATCAGTGACGGGACTAGTATTTTCTACGAGCAGTACTTC. Encoded protein: CAISDGTSIFYEQYF.

This clonotype has ten or more counts. The chain has TRBV2 and TRBJ2-2; 7 positions agree with TRBD2. V trimming: 7 bases; J trimming: 2 bases; junction bases outside the gene matches: 7. Per the germline V gene, CDR1 is SNHLY and CDR2 is FYNNEI. The CDR3 length is 15 residues. CDR3 bases: TGTGCCAGCACAAAGAGCGGGGCAAACACCGGGGAGCTGTTTTTT. Translation: CASTKSGANTGELFF.

The table lists this clonotype with a few counts. In nucleotides, the CDR3 is TGTGCCAGCAGAAACAGGGGAACGGACTACACCTTC. Translation gives CASRNRGTDYTF. The J gene is TRBJ1-2, the V gene TRBV6-1; 7 positions match TRBD1. This CDR3 comprises 12 residues. The V and J ends lost 6 bases and 10 bases, in that order; junction bases with no gene match: 8. Looked up from germline, CDR1 is MNHNS and CDR2 is SASEGT.

The table lists this clonotype with many counts. This chain joins TRBV2 and TRBJ1-2, with D uncertain. Trimming took 4 bases from V and 4 from J, leaving 10 bases between them. The CDR3 totals 13 residues. The V gene's germline CDR1 is SNHLY and CDR2 FYNNEI. The CDR3 region is CASSVEGAYGYTF. The CDR3 DNA is TGTGCCAGCAGTGTGGAAGGAGCCTATGGCTACACCTTC.

CDR3: CASSLGFYGSNYGYTF. The CDR3 DNA follows: TGTGCCAGCAGCTTAGGTTTCTACGGTAGTAACTATGGCTACACCTTC. This sequence joins TRBV7-2 and TRBJ1-2, with D unclear. Trimming pared 1 base from V and 1 base from J, leaving 13 bases between. CDR1 and CDR2 (germline): SGHTA, FQGNSA. This CDR3 is built from 16 residues.

V usage is TRBV19 and J usage is TRBJ1-2; D is uncertain. CDR3 size: 14 residues. Trimming removed 2 bases from V and 2 bases from J, with 9 bases in between. The germline V gene encodes CDR1 LNHDA and CDR2 SQIVND (reference sequence). In DNA form, the CDR3 reads TGTGCCAGTAGTATATCCGGGATCAACTATGGCTACACCTTC. It encodes CASSISGINYGYTF. Full variable domain (rest looked up from reference TRBV19 and TRBJ1-2): DGGITQSPKYLFRKEGQNVTLSCEQNLNHDAMYWYRQDPGQGLRLIYYSQIVNDFQKGDIAEGYSVSREKKESFPLTVTSAQKNPTAFYLCASSISGINYGYTFGSGTRLTVV.

This clonotype was found many times. DNA for the CDR3: TGTGCCAGTGGGACGAATCCGCTCTACGAGCAGTACTTC. It translates to CASGTNPLYEQYF. The V call is TRBV6-1, the J call TRBJ2-7; D tentatively fits TRBD1 or TRBD2 (5 bases each). The CDR3 extends over 13 amino acids. Trimming took off 9 bases at V and 3 bases at J, with 15 bases between the two ends. Looked up from germline, CDR1 is MNHNS and CDR2 is SASEGT.

The chain recombines TRBV5-5 with TRBJ2-3, with D perhaps matching TRBD2 (6 bases). The germline V and J ends were trimmed by 2 bases and 5 bases, with 15 bases remaining between them. The germline gives CDR1 SGHKS, CDR2 YYEKEE (reference sequence). This CDR3 is built from 15 residues. Here the CDR3 DNA reads TGTGCCAGCAGCTTAGGAGGGGCGAGGGTAGATACGCAGTATTTT. It encodes CASSLGGARVDTQYF.

This clonotype was seen a few times. This chain connects TRBV7-9 to TRBJ1-5; TRBD1 matches 7 bases. V gave up 2 bases and J gave up 3 bases; unmatched junction bases: 4. The CDR3 extends over 15 amino acids. From germline, CDR1 is SEHNR and CDR2 FQNEAQ (reference sequence). CDR3 protein: CASSLSGGLNQPQHF. The CDR3 DNA follows: TGTGCCAGCAGCTTATCAGGGGGACTCAATCAGCCCCAGCATTTT.

This clonotype occurred many times. The CDR3 loop reads CASSYSIAGGETQYF. The CDR3 DNA sequence: TGTGCCAGCAGCTACTCGATAGCGGGTGGAGAGACCCAGTACTTC. This chain uses TRBV7-2 with TRBJ2-5; 7 bases are a match to TRBD2. V was clipped by 4 bases and J by 4 bases; unmatched bases: 9. CDR1 and CDR2 from the germline V gene are SGHTA and FQGNSA. The CDR3 length is 15 residues.

This clonotype was counted ten times or more. This chain joins TRBV30 and TRBJ1-4; D is undetermined. Germline V lookup: CDR1 GTSNPN, CDR2 SVGIG (reference sequence). Trimming left V 3 bases short and J 0 bases short, with 8 bases between. The CDR3 is made up of 14 amino acids. The CDR3 is CAWREFTTNEKLFF. In nucleotides, the CDR3 is TGTGCCTGGAGGGAGTTCACAACTAATGAAAAACTGTTTTTT.

The chain is built from TRBV10-3 and TRBJ2-7; 7 positions match TRBD2. Looked up from germline, CDR1 is ENHRY and CDR2 is SYGVKD. J gave up 2 bases and V 6 bases, and 4 bases lay outside the gene matches. This CDR3 spans 13 amino acids. The CDR3 sequence is CAIRREFPYEQYF. The CDR3 region has the DNA TGTGCCATCAGGCGGGAGTTCCCCTACGAGCAGTACTTC.

V and J are TRBV19 and TRBJ1-1; D ambiguous. V lost 5 bases and J 3 bases, leaving 10 bases between the germline ends. Germline CDR1 is LNHDA and CDR2 is SQIVND (reference sequence). The CDR3 has 13 residues. The CDR3, as DNA: TGTGCCAGTAGTCCCCGACACGACACTGAAGCTTTCTTT. It is translated as CASSPRHDTEAFF.

This chain joins TRBV28 and TRBJ2-5; 9 nucleotides line up with TRBD1. Germline CDR1 MDHEN, CDR2 SYDVKM. The J segment lost 5 bases and the V segment lost 4 bases, leaving 8 bases of the junction unmatched. This CDR3 comprises 15 residues. DNA of the CDR3: TGTGCCAGCAGTTCTTTGACAGGGGGTAGGGAGACCCAGTACTTC. It is translated as CASSSLTGGRETQYF.

V gene TRBV7-2 combines with J gene TRBJ2-7, with D hard to call. The V and J ends lost 4 bases and 5 bases respectively, with 12 bases between them. CDR1 is SGHTA and CDR2 is FQGNSA in the germline V gene. The CDR3 length is 13 residues. In nucleotides, the CDR3 is TGTGCCAGCAGCTCCGACCTGTTCAACGAGCAGTACTTC. Residues: CASSSDLFNEQYF.

The rearrangement uses TRBV2 and TRBJ2-2; D remains ambiguous. The CDR3 is 14 amino acids. Between the trimmed V and J ends, which lost 7 bases and 4 bases, there was a span of 13 bases. Germline V gene lookup returns CDR1 SNHLY and CDR2 FYNNEI. CDR3 nucleotide sequence: TGTGCCAGCATCGGTAGTGGGTCCACCGGGGAGCTGTTTTTT. It encodes CASIGSGSTGELFF.

This clonotype was detected only a few times. The chain links TRBV29-1 to TRBJ2-2; 10 nucleotides align to TRBD2. This CDR3 is 15 amino acids long. V was clipped by 6 bases and J by 4 bases; unmatched bases: 8. Per germline, CDR1 SQVTM and CDR2 ANQGSEA. The CDR3 sequence: CSVNKREGSTGELFF. CDR3 DNA: TGCAGCGTCAATAAGCGGGAGGGGAGCACCGGGGAGCTGTTTTTT.

J is TRBJ2-2 and V is TRBV27; 7 bases agree with TRBD2. This CDR3 is built from 15 residues. Germline loops: CDR1 MNHEY, CDR2 SMNVEV (reference sequence). Trimming removed 6 bases from V and 6 bases from J; junction bases left unmatched: 10. The CDR3 is CASSLREGTPGELFF. For the CDR3, the DNA is TGTGCCAGCAGCCTAAGGGAGGGGACTCCCGGGGAGCTGTTTTTT.